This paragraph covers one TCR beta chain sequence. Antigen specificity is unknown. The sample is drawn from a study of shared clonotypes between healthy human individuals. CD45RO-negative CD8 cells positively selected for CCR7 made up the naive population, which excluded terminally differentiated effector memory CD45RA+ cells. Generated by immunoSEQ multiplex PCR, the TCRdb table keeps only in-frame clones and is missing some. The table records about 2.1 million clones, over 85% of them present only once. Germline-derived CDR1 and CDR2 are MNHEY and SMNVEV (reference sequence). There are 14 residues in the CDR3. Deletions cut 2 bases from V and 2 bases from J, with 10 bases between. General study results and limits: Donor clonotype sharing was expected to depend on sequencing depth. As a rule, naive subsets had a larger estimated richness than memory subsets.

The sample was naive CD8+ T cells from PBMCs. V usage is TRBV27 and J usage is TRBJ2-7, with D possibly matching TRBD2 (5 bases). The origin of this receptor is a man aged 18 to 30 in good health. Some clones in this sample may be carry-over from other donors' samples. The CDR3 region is CASSLTRKPYEQYF. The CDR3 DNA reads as TGTGCCAGCAGTTTAACTAGAAAGCCCTACGAGCAGTACTTC.